The 15 T cell receptor beta chains below all came from one sample that was sequenced in a study of blood T cell repertoires in COVID-19. Produced via immunoSEQ multiplex PCR; TCRdb's table is partial and in-frame only. Of nearly 110,000 clones listed, about 82% are singletons. Sample: peripheral blood. These receptors all stem from an elderly man with COVID-19, enrolled during active disease.

J is TRBJ2-5 and V is TRBV6-6, with TRBD2 matching 8 bases. Germline values: CDR1 MNHNY, CDR2 SVGAGI (reference sequence). The CDR3 covers 15 residues. Trimming removed 4 bases from V and 4 bases from J; junction bases left unmatched: 8. For the CDR3, the DNA is TGTGCCAGCAGTTCCGTTCGGGCGGGAGGAGAGACCCAGTACTTC. Translated: CASSSVRAGGETQYF.

This sequence joins TRBV2 and TRBJ1-2, with D possibly being TRBD1 (6 bases). Germline V gene lookup returns CDR1 SNHLY and CDR2 FYNNEI. V was trimmed by 6 bases and J by 4 bases, leaving 9 bases between them. This CDR3 spans 12 amino acids. The CDR3 loop reads CASRLDSYGYTF. The CDR3 DNA reads as TGTGCCAGCAGGTTGGACAGCTATGGCTACACCTTC.

This chain uses TRBV29-1 with TRBJ1-2; tentatively, D is TRBD1 (5 bases). Looked up from germline, CDR1 is SQVTM and CDR2 is ANQGSEA. V lost 6 bases and J lost 7, with 24 bases in between. There are 15 residues in the CDR3. The CDR3 DNA reads TGCAGCGTCCAGGGTGGAGGGGCAGGAGTGGGTGGCTACACCTTC. This codes for CSVQGGGAGVGGYTF.

This clone was counted at least ten times. This chain joins TRBV2 and TRBJ1-5; D might be TRBD1 (6 bases). The V and J ends lost 7 bases and 4 bases respectively, with 11 bases between them. Germline V gene lookup returns CDR1 SNHLY and CDR2 FYNNEI. The CDR3 has 13 residues. In nucleotides, the CDR3 is TGTGCCAGCACCCTCCAGGGGAATCAGCCCCAGCATTTT. This codes for CASTLQGNQPQHF. Together with reference TRBV2 and TRBJ1-5, the CDR3 gives the full variable domain: EPEVTQTPSHQVTQMGQEVILRCVPISNHLYFYWYRQILGQKVEFLVSFYNNEISEKSEIFDDQFSVERPDGSNFTLKIRSTKLEDSAMYFCASTLQGNQPQHFGDGTRLSIL.

The chain combines TRBV13 with TRBJ2-2; perhaps TRBD1 as D (5 bases). Germline lookup yields CDR1 PRHDT and CDR2 FYEKMQ (reference sequence). This CDR3 contains 12 residues. V was cut by 4 bases and J by 6 bases, with 6 bases left in between. CDR3 protein: CASSWGSGELFF. CDR3 DNA: TGTGCCAGCAGCTGGGGCTCCGGGGAGCTGTTTTTT.

J is TRBJ2-3 and V is TRBV5-1; D is possibly TRBD1 (6 bases). This CDR3 is built from 15 residues. Germline V gene lookup returns CDR1 SGHRS and CDR2 YFSETQ. V lost 7 bases and J 0 bases, leaving 15 bases between the germline ends. The CDR3, as DNA: TGCGCCAGCGGGTCGGGACACCCTAGCACAGATACGCAGTATTTT. This gives the protein CASGSGHPSTDTQYF.

This clone was counted once. V gene TRBV4-1 combines with J gene TRBJ2-7; the match to TRBD1 covers 9 bases. This CDR3 spans 14 amino acids. With 3 bases clipped from V and 7 bases from J, the junction kept 7 bases outside the gene matches. CDR1 and CDR2 from the germline V gene are MGHRA and YSYEKL. CDR3 sequence reads: CASSHPGQGREQYF. For the CDR3, the DNA is TGCGCCAGCAGCCATCCGGGACAGGGAAGAGAGCAGTACTTC.

The rearrangement joins TRBV9 to TRBJ2-1; a possible D gene is TRBD2 (5 bases). CDR3 length equals 16 residues. Looked up from germline, CDR1 is SGDLS and CDR2 is YYNGEE. Trimming removed 2 bases from V and 4 bases from J, with 16 bases in between. CDR3 sequence (DNA): TGTGCCAGCAGCGTCGGAGGAGTACTGACTTACAATGAGCAGTTCTTC. Amino acids: CASSVGGVLTYNEQFF.

This clone was seen just once. The chain links TRBV5-4 to TRBJ1-3; a possible D gene is TRBD1 (5 bases). Per the germline V gene, CDR1 is SGHNT and CDR2 is YYREEE (reference sequence). CDR3 size: 15 residues. V lost 0 bases and J lost 4, with 11 bases in between. The CDR3 loop reads CASSLDGGSGNTIYF. The CDR3 DNA reads as TGTGCCAGCAGCTTGGATGGGGGGTCCGGAAACACCATATATTTT. The whole variable domain, remainder taken from reference TRBV5-4 and TRBJ1-3, is ETGVTQSPTHLIKTRGQQVTLRCSSQSGHNTVSWYQQALGQGPQFIFQYYREEENGRGNFPPRFSGLQFPNYSSELNVNALELDDSALYLCASSLDGGSGNTIYFGEGSWLTVV.

The chain carries TRBV6-5 and TRBJ2-1, with 8 nucleotides matching TRBD2. The length of the CDR3 is 15 residues. CDR1 and CDR2 (germline): MNHEY, SVGAGI. After removal of 6 bases from V and 2 bases from J, the junction contained 6 bases not matched to a gene. In DNA, the CDR3 is TGTGCCAGCAGCCCCGGTAGCGGGGCCTACAATGAGCAGTTCTTC. This encodes CASSPGSGAYNEQFF.

This clone was recorded only once. The chain has TRBV5-6 and TRBJ2-1; 7 bases match TRBD1. Germline CDR1 and CDR2: SGHDT and YYEEEE. This CDR3 has 15 residues. V shed 4 bases and J 6 bases; nucleotides not matched to a gene: 10. CDR3 region: CASSKRQGGFNEQFF. CDR3 nucleotides: TGTGCCAGCAGCAAACGACAGGGTGGATTCAATGAGCAGTTCTTC.

This clone is a singleton in its sample. The gene calls are TRBV3-1 (or the pseudogene TRBV3-2) and TRBJ2-7; TRBD2 matches at 7 bases. V gave up 4 bases and J gave up 0 bases; unmatched junction bases: 0. There are 13 residues in the CDR3. CDR1 is LGHDT and CDR2 is YNNKEL in the germline V gene (reference sequence). The CDR3, as DNA: TGTGCCAGCAGCCTAGCGGGCTCCTACGAGCAGTACTTC. It yields the protein CASSLAGSYEQYF.

The chain combines TRBV28 with TRBJ2-7; 7 bases line up with TRBD2. Per germline, CDR1 MDHEN and CDR2 SYDVKM. CDR3 length: 15 amino acids. J lost 2 bases, V lost 4 bases, and 8 bases had no gene match. As DNA, the CDR3 is TGTGCCAGCAGTTCCTTGGGGCGGGAGACCTACGAGCAGTACTTC. It codes for CASSSLGRETYEQYF.

The chain has TRBV6-1 and TRBJ2-7; possibly TRBD1 for D (5 bases). CDR3 size: 19 residues. V lost 4 bases and J lost 0, with 25 bases in between. Germline values: CDR1 MNHNS, CDR2 SASEGT. DNA for the CDR3: TGTGCCAGCAGTGCTACAGGACCACGCCTTCTCTTGAGCTCCTACGAGCAGTACTTC. Its protein product is CASSATGPRLLLSSYEQYF.

V and J are TRBV28 and TRBJ2-5, with 16 nucleotides matching TRBD2. CDR1 is MDHEN, CDR2 SYDVKM, per germline. The V segment lost 5 bases and the J segment 3 bases; nucleotides outside the gene matches: 0. This CDR3 is 15 amino acids long. The CDR3 DNA sequence: TGTGCCAGCAGTGGGACTAGCGGGAGGGAAGAGACCCAGTACTTC. Translated, it gives CASSGTSGREETQYF.